The sample holds many counts of the clone carrying this TCR beta chain. The antigen is unknown. The data were obtained in a study of Graves' ophthalmopathy and Graves' hyperthyroidism. Germline V gene data show CDR1 as MDHEN and CDR2 as SYDVKM. Trimming removed 7 bases from V and 2 bases from J, with 17 bases in between. The CDR3 is made up of 15 amino acids. The TCR beta CDR3 regions underwent amplification from RNA transcripts. Amplification began with first-round RT-PCR using HTBI primers, then second-round multiplex PCR was performed. One entry per CDR3 protein, called by TCRdb with MiXCR from the multiplex PCR reads. Among hundreds of thousands of distinct CDR3 sequences, 20% to 25% were seen once, and the ten largest hold approximately 40%. Study-wide points: Blood contained most expanded thyroid clonotypes exceeding 0.001 frequency.

This TCR was recovered from a woman aged 50 to 60 with Graves' ophthalmopathy. The chain recombines TRBV28 with TRBJ1-2; D might be TRBD1 (5 bases). The sample consisted of peripheral blood. The CDR3: CASNKLQGANYGYTF. In DNA form, the CDR3 reads TGTGCCAGCAACAAACTCCAGGGTGCGAACTATGGCTACACCTTC.